This T cell receptor (beta chain) was captured by sequencing in a study of CD8 T cells in Susac syndrome. Per the germline V gene, CDR1 is MDHEN and CDR2 is SYDVKM. The germline V and J ends were trimmed by 7 bases and 9 bases, with 16 bases remaining between them. This CDR3 spans 13 amino acids. An amount of RNA that ranged from roughly 0.45 to 1 ug was reverse transcribed with random hexamers. TCRdb redid the calling of the immunoSEQ multiplex PCR reads with MiXCR, one entry per CDR3 protein. Of approximately 120,000 distinct CDR3 sequences in the sample, under 95% were seen once. The study used treatment-naive patients who had stable or active relapsing-remitting disease as multiple sclerosis controls.

Sequencing was carried out using CD8+ T cells from PBMCs. The J gene is TRBJ2-4, the V gene TRBV28; TRBD1 or TRBD2 may be the D gene (5 bases each). This TCR derives from a human donor with multiple sclerosis. DNA for the CDR3: TGTGCCAGCAACCCGGGGCAGGGCGCCATTCAGTACTTC. Its protein product is CASNPGQGAIQYF.